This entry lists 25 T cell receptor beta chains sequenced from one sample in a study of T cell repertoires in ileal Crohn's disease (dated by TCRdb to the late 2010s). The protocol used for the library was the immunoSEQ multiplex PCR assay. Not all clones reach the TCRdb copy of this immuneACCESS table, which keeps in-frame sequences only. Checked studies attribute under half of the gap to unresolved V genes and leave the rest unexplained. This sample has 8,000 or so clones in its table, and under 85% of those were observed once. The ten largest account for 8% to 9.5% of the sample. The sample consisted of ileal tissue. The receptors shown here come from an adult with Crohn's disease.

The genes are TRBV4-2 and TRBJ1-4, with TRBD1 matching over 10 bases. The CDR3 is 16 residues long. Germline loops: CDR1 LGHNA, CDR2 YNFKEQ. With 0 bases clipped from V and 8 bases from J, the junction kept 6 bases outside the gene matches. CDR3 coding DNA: TGTGCCAGCAGCCAAGAAGAGGGACAGGGGAGGGAAAAACTGTTTTTT. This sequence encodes CASSQEEGQGREKLFF.

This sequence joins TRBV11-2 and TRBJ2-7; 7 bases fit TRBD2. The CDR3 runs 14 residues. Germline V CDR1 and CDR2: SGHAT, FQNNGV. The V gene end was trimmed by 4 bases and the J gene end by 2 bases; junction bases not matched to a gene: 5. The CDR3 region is CASSSLRGAYEQYF. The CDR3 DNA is TGTGCCAGCAGCTCCCTCCGGGGGGCCTACGAGCAGTACTTC. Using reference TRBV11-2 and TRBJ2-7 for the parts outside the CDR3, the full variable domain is EAGVAQSPRYKIIEKRQSVAFWCNPISGHATLYWYQQILGQGPKLLIQFQNNGVVDDSQLPKDRFSAERLKGVDSTLKIQPAKLEDSAVYLCASSSLRGAYEQYFGPGTRLTVT.

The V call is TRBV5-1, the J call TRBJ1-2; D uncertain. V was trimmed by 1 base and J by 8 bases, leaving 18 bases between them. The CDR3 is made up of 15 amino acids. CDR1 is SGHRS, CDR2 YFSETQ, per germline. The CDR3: CASSLLEGTAAGYTF. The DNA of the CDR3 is TGCGCCAGCAGCTTGTTAGAGGGAACGGCGGCCGGCTACACCTTC.

The CDR3 DNA sequence: TGCGCCAGCAGCCCCTTCGCGGGGTCCTACGAGCAGTACTTC. It translates to CASSPFAGSYEQYF. The chain combines TRBV5-1 with TRBJ2-7, with D possibly TRBD2 on 6 matching bases. CDR1 and CDR2 (germline): SGHRS, YFSETQ. Trimming took off 4 bases at V and 1 base at J, with 12 bases between the two ends. This CDR3 region has 14 residues.

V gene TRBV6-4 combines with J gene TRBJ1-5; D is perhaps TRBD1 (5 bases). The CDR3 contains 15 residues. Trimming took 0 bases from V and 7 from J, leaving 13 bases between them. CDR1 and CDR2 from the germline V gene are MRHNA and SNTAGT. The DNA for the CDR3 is TGTGCCAGCAGTGACTCAGCGGGGGGAGCCCAGCCCCAGCATTTT. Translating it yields CASSDSAGGAQPQHF.

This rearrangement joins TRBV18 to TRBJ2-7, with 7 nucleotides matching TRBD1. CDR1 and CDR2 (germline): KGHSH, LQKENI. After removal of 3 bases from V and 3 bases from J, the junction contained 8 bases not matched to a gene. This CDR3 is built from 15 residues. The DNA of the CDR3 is TGTGCCAGCTCACCCCGACAGGGAGATCTCTACGAGCAGTACTTC. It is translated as CASSPRQGDLYEQYF.

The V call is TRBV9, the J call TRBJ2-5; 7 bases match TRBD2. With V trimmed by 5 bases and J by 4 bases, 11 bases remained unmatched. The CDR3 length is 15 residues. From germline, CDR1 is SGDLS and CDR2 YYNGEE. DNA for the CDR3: TGTGCCAGCAGACGTTCACTAGCGTGGGGAGAGACCCAGTACTTC. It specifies CASRRSLAWGETQYF.

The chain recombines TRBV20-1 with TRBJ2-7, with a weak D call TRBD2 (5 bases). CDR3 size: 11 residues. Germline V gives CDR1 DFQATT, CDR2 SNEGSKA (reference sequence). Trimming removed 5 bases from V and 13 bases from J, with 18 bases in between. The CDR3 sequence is CSARGRTGRYF. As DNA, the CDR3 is TGCAGTGCTCGAGGACGGACTGGCCGATACTTC.

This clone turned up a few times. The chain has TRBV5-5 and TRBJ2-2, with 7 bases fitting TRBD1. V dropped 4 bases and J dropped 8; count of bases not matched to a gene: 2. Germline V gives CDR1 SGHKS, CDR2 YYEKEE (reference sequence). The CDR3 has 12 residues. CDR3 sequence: CASSPGQGELFF. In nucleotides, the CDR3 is TGTGCCAGCAGCCCGGGACAGGGGGAGCTGTTTTTT.

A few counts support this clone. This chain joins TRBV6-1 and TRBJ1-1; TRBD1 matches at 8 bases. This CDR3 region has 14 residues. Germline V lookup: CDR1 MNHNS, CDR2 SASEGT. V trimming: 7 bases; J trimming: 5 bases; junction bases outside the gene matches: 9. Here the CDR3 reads CASTGGQGETEAFF. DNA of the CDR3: TGTGCCAGCACCGGCGGACAGGGTGAGACTGAAGCTTTCTTT.

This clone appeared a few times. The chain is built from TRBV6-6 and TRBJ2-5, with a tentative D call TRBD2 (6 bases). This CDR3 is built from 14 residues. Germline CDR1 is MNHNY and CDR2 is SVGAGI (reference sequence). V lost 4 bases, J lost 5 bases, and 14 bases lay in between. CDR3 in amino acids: CASSWAGRRETQYF. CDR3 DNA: TGTGCCAGCAGTTGGGCAGGGAGGAGGGAGACCCAGTACTTC.

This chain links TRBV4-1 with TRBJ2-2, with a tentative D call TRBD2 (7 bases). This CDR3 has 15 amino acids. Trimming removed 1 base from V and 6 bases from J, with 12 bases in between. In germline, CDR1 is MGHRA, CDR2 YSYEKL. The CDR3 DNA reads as TGCGCCAGCAGCCAAGGGGGGGGCTCGGCCGGGGAGCTGTTTTTT. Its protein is CASSQGGGSAGELFF.

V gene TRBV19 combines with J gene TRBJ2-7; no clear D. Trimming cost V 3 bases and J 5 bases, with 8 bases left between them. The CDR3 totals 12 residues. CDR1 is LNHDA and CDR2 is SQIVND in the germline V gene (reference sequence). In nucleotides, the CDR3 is TGTGCCAGTAGTATGAGCACGAACGAGCAGTACTTC. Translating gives CASSMSTNEQYF.

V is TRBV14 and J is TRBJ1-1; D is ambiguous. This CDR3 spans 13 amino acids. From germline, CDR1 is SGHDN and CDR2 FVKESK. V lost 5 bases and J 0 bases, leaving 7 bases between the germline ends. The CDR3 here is CASSSSMNTEAFF. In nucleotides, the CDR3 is TGTGCCAGCAGCTCTTCTATGAACACTGAAGCTTTCTTT.

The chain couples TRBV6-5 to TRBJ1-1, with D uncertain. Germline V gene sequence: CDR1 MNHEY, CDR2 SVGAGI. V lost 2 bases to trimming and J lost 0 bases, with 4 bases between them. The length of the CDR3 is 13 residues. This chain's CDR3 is CASSYNMNTEAFF. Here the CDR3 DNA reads TGTGCCAGCAGTTACAACATGAACACTGAAGCTTTCTTT.

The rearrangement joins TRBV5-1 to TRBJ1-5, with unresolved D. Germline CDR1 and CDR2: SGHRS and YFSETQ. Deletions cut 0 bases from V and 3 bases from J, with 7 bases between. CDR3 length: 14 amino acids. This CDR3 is CASSLGGNNQPQHF. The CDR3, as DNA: TGCGCCAGCAGCTTGGGCGGGAACAATCAGCCCCAGCATTTT.

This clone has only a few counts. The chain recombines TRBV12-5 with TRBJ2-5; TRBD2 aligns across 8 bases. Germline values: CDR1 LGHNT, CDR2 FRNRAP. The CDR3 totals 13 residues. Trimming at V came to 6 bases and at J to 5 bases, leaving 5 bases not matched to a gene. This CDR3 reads CASGGGGWETQYF. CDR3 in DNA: TGTGCTAGTGGCGGGGGGGGATGGGAGACCCAGTACTTC.

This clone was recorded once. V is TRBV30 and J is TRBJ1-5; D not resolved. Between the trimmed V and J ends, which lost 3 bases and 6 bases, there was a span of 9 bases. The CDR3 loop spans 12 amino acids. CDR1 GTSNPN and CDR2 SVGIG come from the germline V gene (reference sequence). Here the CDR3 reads CAWSSSVQPQHF. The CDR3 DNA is TGTGCCTGGAGCTCGAGCGTTCAGCCCCAGCATTTT.

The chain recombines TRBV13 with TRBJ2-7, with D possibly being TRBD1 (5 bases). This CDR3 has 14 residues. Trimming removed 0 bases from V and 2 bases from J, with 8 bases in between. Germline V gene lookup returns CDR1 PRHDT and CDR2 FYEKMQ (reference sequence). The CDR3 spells CASSLGGPAYEQYF. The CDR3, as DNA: TGTGCCAGCAGCTTAGGGGGGCCCGCCTACGAGCAGTACTTC.

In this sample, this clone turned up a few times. The CDR3 bases are TGTGCCAGCAGTGAAACTTGGGGGCCGCCCGACACTGAAGCTTTCTTT. This sequence encodes CASSETWGPPDTEAFF. The rearrangement links TRBV25-1 to TRBJ1-1; weak D call: TRBD1 (6 bases). The germline CDR1 and CDR2 sequences are MGHDK and SYGVNS. The CDR3 spans 16 residues. The V end lost 2 bases, the J end lost 3 bases, and 16 bases lay between the germline ends. The full variable domain, with the rest looked up from reference TRBV25-1 and TRBJ1-1, is EADIYQTPRYLVIGTGKKITLECSQTMGHDKMYWYQQDPGMELHLIHYSYGVNSTEKGDLSSESTVSRIRTEHFPLTLESARPSHTSQYLCASSETWGPPDTEAFFGQGTRLTVV.

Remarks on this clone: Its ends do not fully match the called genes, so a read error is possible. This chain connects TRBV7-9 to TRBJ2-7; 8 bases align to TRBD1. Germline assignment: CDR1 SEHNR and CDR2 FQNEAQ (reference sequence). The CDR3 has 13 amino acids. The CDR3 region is CASSQDRGLEQYF. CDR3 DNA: TGCGCCAGCAGCCAAGACAGGGGTCTCGAGCAGTACTTC.

The CDR3 loop reads CASSSRRGLAGGGEQYF. The CDR3 DNA follows: TGTGCCAGCAGCTCGAGACGAGGACTAGCGGGGGGTGGGGAGCAGTACTTC. This chain links TRBV5-4 with TRBJ2-7, with 14 bases aligning to TRBD2. The germline CDR1 and CDR2 sequences are SGHNT and YYREEE (reference sequence). This CDR3 has 17 residues. The V segment lost 3 bases and the J segment 7 bases; nucleotides outside the gene matches: 12. The whole variable domain, remainder taken from reference TRBV5-4 and TRBJ2-7, is ETGVTQSPTHLIKTRGQQVTLRCSSQSGHNTVSWYQQALGQGPQFIFQYYREEENGRGNFPPRFSGLQFPNYSSELNVNALELDDSALYLCASSSRRGLAGGGEQYFGPGTRLTVT.

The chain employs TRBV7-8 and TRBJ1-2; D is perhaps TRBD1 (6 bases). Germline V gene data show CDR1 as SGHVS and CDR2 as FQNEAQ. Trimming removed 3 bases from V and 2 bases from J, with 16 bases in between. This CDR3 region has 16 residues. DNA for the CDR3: TGTGCCAGCAGCTTGGGGGAGGGGGGATTAAACTATGGCTACACCTTC. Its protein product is CASSLGEGGLNYGYTF.

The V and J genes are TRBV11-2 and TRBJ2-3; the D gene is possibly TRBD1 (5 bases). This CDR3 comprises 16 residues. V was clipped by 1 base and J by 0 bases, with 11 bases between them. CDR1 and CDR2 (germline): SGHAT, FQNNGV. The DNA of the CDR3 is TGTGCCAGCAGCTTAGGACGGACACGTAGCACAGATACGCAGTATTTT. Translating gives CASSLGRTRSTDTQYF.

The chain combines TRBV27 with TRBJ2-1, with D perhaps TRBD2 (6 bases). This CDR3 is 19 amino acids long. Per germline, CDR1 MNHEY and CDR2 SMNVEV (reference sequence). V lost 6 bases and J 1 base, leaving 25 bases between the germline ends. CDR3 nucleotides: TGTGCCAGCAGGGGGGTTTCTCAACGCGGGGACCTTTCCTACAATGAGCAGTTCTTC. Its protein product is CASRGVSQRGDLSYNEQFF.